This T cell receptor (beta chain) was observed in a study of blood T cells in healthy people across ages. The use of a sample-barcoded 5' primer and a J-beta primer mix characterized a second PCR of roughly 6 to 11 cycles. Each cDNA molecule carried a tag from a template-switch adaptor that contained 12 random nucleotides. TCRdb re-called the 5' RACE reads through MiXCR, storing one row per CDR3 protein. Of around 1,500,000 distinct CDR3 sequences listed, around two fifths were seen once; the top ten hold approximately 7.9%. Each donor had approximately 10 milliliters of peripheral blood drawn. This clonotype was recorded a few times. Looked up from germline, CDR1 is SGHDT and CDR2 is YYEEEE. V was clipped by 2 bases and J by 2 bases, with 10 bases between them. The CDR3 has 14 amino acids.

This chain joins TRBV5-6 and TRBJ2-5; D is uncertain. Source material: blood. This TCR derives from a woman younger than 35 in good health. CDR3 in amino acids: CASSFAQTQETQYF. The CDR3 nucleotides are TGTGCCAGCAGCTTTGCGCAAACTCAAGAGACCCAGTACTTC.